This TCR beta chain stems from a study of molecular identifiers for immune sequencing clone quantification. The V end was cut by 5 bases, the J end by 3 bases, with 14 bases between. Germline V gene sequence: CDR1 LGHDT, CDR2 YNNKEL (reference sequence). CDR3 length: 16 residues. The sample holds a few counts of this clonotype. TCRdb ran MiXCR on the PCR reads and lists one entry per CDR3 protein. The table has approximately 550,000 distinct CDR3 sequences, about 20% seen once. This rearrangement joins TRBV3-1 to TRBJ1-6, with D perhaps matching TRBD1 (5 bases). The sequence derives from a human donor in good health. Some libraries in this study had Jurkat cell RNA spiked in. Sequencing was done on a sample of naive CD8+ T cells from blood, with Jurkat cell RNA spiked in. Subset in this sample: FACS-sorted CD8+CD4-CCR7+CD45RA+ naive T cells. The CDR3 spells CASSEGTRVYNSPLHF. The CDR3 DNA follows: TGTGCCAGCAGCGAAGGGACGAGGGTCTATAATTCACCCCTCCACTTT.